This TCR beta chain was found in a study of blood T cell repertoires in COVID-19. Study as a whole: T cells, B-cell-depleted T cells, or PBMCs provided the cDNA or gDNA that served as material.

All recovered Cohort 3 donors got two negative PCRs, got clearance, or saw symptom resolution. Germline CDR1 is SGHRS and CDR2 is YFSETQ. This CDR3 is 15 amino acids long. Trimming pared 5 bases from V and 3 bases from J, leaving 18 bases between. Authors' methods: For nucleated cells, counts were estimated from reference gene primer amplification. This table comes from immunoSEQ multiplex PCR, and its TCRdb copy is limited to in-frame clones, with some not included. V, J and clone size were drawn from that table, and D and trimming were deduced from the DNA. The sample lists roughly 190,000 clones, around 87% occurring once.

V is TRBV5-1 and J is TRBJ2-7; D is unclear. Sequenced material: PBMCs or T cells enriched from blood (not recorded which). This receptor was taken from a young woman who had recovered from COVID-19. In nucleotides, the CDR3 is TGCGCCAGCAGTCCTCCGGGTTTCTACAACTACGAGCAGTACTTC. Protein product: CASSPPGFYNYEQYF.